Listed here are 26 T cell receptor beta chains from one sample, sequenced in a study of T cell responses to AZD1222 COVID-19 vaccine listed by TCRdb under 2021. The library relied on the immunoSEQ multiplex PCR assay. The immuneACCESS repertoire file appears here via TCRdb, limited to in-frame rearrangements. These files lack a portion of the clones; in checked studies, under half of the deficit traces to unresolved V genes, and the cause of the others is not known. In this sample the table shows roughly 110,000 clones, about 90% of which occur a single time. 5% to 6% of the sample is held by the ten biggest clonotypes. Reading the label with the study, this specimen's time point is: baseline before first vaccination. Here the sequenced sample was peripheral blood, taken on day 0 of AZD1222 vaccination. The receptors here all came from an adult in good health.

This clone was seen once. The DNA of the CDR3 is TGTGCCAGCAGTTTATATAAGGCGGGAGGGCGTACTTATGGCTACACCTTC. Its protein product is CASSLYKAGGRTYGYTF. The chain carries TRBV28 and TRBJ1-2; no reliable D call. Germline CDR1 is MDHEN and CDR2 is SYDVKM. This CDR3 spans 17 amino acids. V lost 1 base and J 5 bases, leaving 20 bases between the germline ends.

This clone has just one count. The chain links TRBV19 to TRBJ1-2; tentatively, D is TRBD1 (5 bases). Per germline, CDR1 LNHDA and CDR2 SQIVND (reference sequence). The ends were cut back, 7 bases at V and 5 bases at J, with 14 bases in the middle. This CDR3 contains 13 residues. The CDR3 DNA sequence: TGTGCCAGTACCCCACAGGTAGATTATGGCTACACCTTC. Residues: CASTPQVDYGYTF. The full variable domain, rest sourced from reference TRBV19 and TRBJ1-2, is DGGITQSPKYLFRKEGQNVTLSCEQNLNHDAMYWYRQDPGQGLRLIYYSQIVNDFQKGDIAEGYSVSREKKESFPLTVTSAQKNPTAFYLCASTPQVDYGYTFGSGTRLTVV.

The CDR3 region is CASIPPGAGNEKLFF. In DNA, the CDR3 is TGTGCCAGTATTCCTCCGGGAGCCGGGAATGAAAAACTGTTTTTT. V and J are TRBV19 and TRBJ1-4; no reliable D call. Trimming shortened V by 7 bases and J by 5 bases, and 17 bases separated the two germline ends. CDR3 length: 15 residues. CDR1 LNHDA and CDR2 SQIVND come from the germline V gene (reference sequence).

This chain uses TRBV6-5 with TRBJ2-7, with 9 bases lining up with TRBD2. This CDR3 is built from 15 residues. Germline values: CDR1 MNHEY, CDR2 SVGAGI. Germline trimming cut 0 bases from V and 6 bases from J; bases unmatched to any gene: 6. The CDR3 is CASSYSSSGTFEQYF. CDR3 coding DNA: TGTGCCAGCAGTTACTCGTCTAGCGGGACCTTCGAGCAGTACTTC.

V gene TRBV2 combines with J gene TRBJ2-5; a possible D gene is TRBD1 (6 bases). Trimming stripped 7 bases from V and 3 bases from J, with 15 bases between. The length of the CDR3 is 14 residues. Germline CDR1 SNHLY, CDR2 FYNNEI. The CDR3 loop reads CASNPRDRKETQYF. Written as DNA, the CDR3 is TGTGCCAGCAATCCGAGAGACAGGAAAGAGACCCAGTACTTC.

The genes are TRBV6-5 and TRBJ2-2; the D is unclear. The CDR3 contains 15 residues. The ends were cut back, 5 bases at V and 4 bases at J, with 14 bases in the middle. Looked up from germline, CDR1 is MNHEY and CDR2 is SVGAGI. The CDR3 DNA reads TGTGCCAGCAGTCCCTTACGGGTCCCCACCGGGGAGCTGTTTTTT. Its protein is CASSPLRVPTGELFF.

This clone is a singleton in its sample. One end of the junction varies from germline; a read error may be responsible. The V call is TRBV11-2, the J call TRBJ2-5, with 15 bases fitting TRBD2. CDR3 size: 17 residues. Germline V gene lookup returns CDR1 SGHAT and CDR2 FQNNGV. DNA of the CDR3: TGTGCCAGCAGTTTAGGGACTAGCGGGGGGACTGGGGAGACCCAGTACTTC. It specifies CASSLGTSGGTGETQYF.

Here the CDR3 DNA reads TGTGCCAGTAGTATATTGGGACCATTGGACACTGAAGCTTTCTTT. This translates into CASSILGPLDTEAFF. V gene TRBV19 combines with J gene TRBJ1-1, with D maybe TRBD1 (5 bases). Per the germline V gene, CDR1 is LNHDA and CDR2 is SQIVND (reference sequence). Trimming took 2 bases from V and 3 from J, leaving 13 bases between them. CDR3 length: 15 amino acids. Filled out from reference TRBV19 and TRBJ1-1, the complete variable domain reads DGGITQSPKYLFRKEGQNVTLSCEQNLNHDAMYWYRQDPGQGLRLIYYSQIVNDFQKGDIAEGYSVSREKKESFPLTVTSAQKNPTAFYLCASSILGPLDTEAFFGQGTRLTVV.

The rearrangement joins TRBV4-1 to TRBJ2-4, with D possibly TRBD2 on 6 matching bases. V lost 3 bases and J 4 bases, leaving 16 bases between the germline ends. CDR3 length: 16 residues. Looked up from germline, CDR1 is MGHRA and CDR2 is YSYEKL. This chain's CDR3 is CASSHEAGRFKNIQYF. The CDR3 nucleotides are TGCGCCAGCAGCCATGAGGCAGGGAGGTTTAAAAACATTCAGTACTTC.

V and J are TRBV30 and TRBJ2-7, with 15 bases lining up with TRBD2. Unmatched junction bases numbered 14, after V lost 3 bases and J lost 8 bases. Germline loops: CDR1 GTSNPN, CDR2 SVGIG (reference sequence). The CDR3 loop spans 17 amino acids. The CDR3 nucleotides read TGTGCCTGGAGAGCCCCAGGACTAGCGGGAGGGCCAGGGAAGCAGTACTTC. Protein sequence: CAWRAPGLAGGPGKQYF.

The V and J genes are TRBV19 and TRBJ2-2; 8 positions match TRBD2. J was trimmed by 3 bases and V by 5 bases; bases with no gene match: 5. The CDR3 contains 15 residues. Germline CDR1 LNHDA, CDR2 SQIVND (reference sequence). In DNA, the CDR3 is TGTGCCAGTAGTGGAAGCGGGAGCGACACCGGGGAGCTGTTTTTT. Translation gives CASSGSGSDTGELFF.

The count of this clone is one. The chain uses TRBV3-1 (or the pseudogene TRBV3-2) and TRBJ1-3; D is unclear. This CDR3 region has 16 residues. With 0 bases removed from V and 0 bases from J, the gap between germline ends came to 9 bases. Looked up from germline, CDR1 is LGHDT and CDR2 is YNNKEL (reference sequence). The CDR3 region is CASSQEGLLSGNTIYF. The CDR3 region has the DNA TGTGCCAGCAGCCAAGAAGGACTCCTCTCTGGAAACACCATATATTTT.

The gene calls are TRBV30 and TRBJ2-7; 10 nucleotides match TRBD1. Germline V CDR1 and CDR2: GTSNPN, SVGIG (reference sequence). CDR3 length: 15 residues. The V gene end was trimmed by 2 bases and the J gene end by 5 bases; junction bases not matched to a gene: 9. The CDR3 bases are TGTGCCTGGAGTATCCCGGGACAGGGGATGGACGAGCAGTACTTC. This translates into CAWSIPGQGMDEQYF. The entire variable domain, with the rest obtained from reference TRBV30 and TRBJ2-7, is as follows: SQTIHQWPATLVQPVGSPLSLECTVEGTSNPNLYWYRQAAGRGLQLLFYSVGIGQISSEVPQNLSASRPQDRQFILSSKKLLLSDSGFYLCAWSIPGQGMDEQYFGPGTRLTVT.

The genes are TRBV19 and TRBJ2-7, with D hard to call. V lost 0 bases and J 5 bases, leaving 14 bases between the germline ends. The CDR3 has 15 residues. The germline gives CDR1 LNHDA, CDR2 SQIVND (reference sequence). CDR3 in amino acids: CASSIDGRPRDEQYF. CDR3 coding DNA: TGTGCCAGTAGTATAGACGGGCGGCCTCGTGACGAGCAGTACTTC.

The chain recombines TRBV4-1 with TRBJ1-3; unclear D gene. V was pared by 4 bases and J by 0 bases, with 16 bases between. The germline V gene has CDR1 MGHRA and CDR2 YSYEKL. The CDR3 runs to 17 residues. The CDR3 loop is CASSLGWSRSSGNTIYF. The CDR3 DNA reads as TGCGCCAGCAGCCTTGGGTGGTCGAGGAGCTCTGGAAACACCATATATTTT.

The rearrangement joins TRBV27 to TRBJ1-6, with 10 bases fitting TRBD1. The germline V gene encodes CDR1 MNHEY and CDR2 SMNVEV (reference sequence). The CDR3 contains 15 residues. V trimming: 3 bases; J trimming: 9 bases; junction bases outside the gene matches: 5. The CDR3: CASSFQTGGFSPLHF. DNA for the CDR3: TGTGCCAGCAGTTTCCAGACAGGGGGCTTTTCACCCCTCCACTTT.

CDR3 sequence reads: CASSLGTSVYEQYF. The DNA for the CDR3 is TGTGCCAGCAGTTTGGGGACTAGCGTCTACGAGCAGTACTTC. V is TRBV27 and J is TRBJ2-7, with 10 bases identical to TRBD2. This CDR3 spans 14 amino acids. Per germline, CDR1 MNHEY and CDR2 SMNVEV (reference sequence). Trimming cost V 3 bases and J 3 bases; bases outside gene matches: 2.

The genes are TRBV6-6 and TRBJ2-1; TRBD1 agrees at 7 bases. The CDR3 loop spans 13 amino acids. The germline V gene encodes CDR1 MNHNY and CDR2 SVGAGI (reference sequence). J gave up 6 bases and V 7 bases, and 6 bases lay outside the gene matches. The CDR3 DNA follows: TGTGCCAGCACCCCCCGGGACAGCAATGAGCAGTTCTTC. Residues: CASTPRDSNEQFF.

This clone appeared once. The J gene is TRBJ2-5, the V gene TRBV5-1; D is possibly TRBD2 (6 bases). This CDR3 has 16 residues. V lost 4 bases and J 2 bases, leaving 18 bases between the germline ends. Germline loops: CDR1 SGHRS, CDR2 YFSETQ. The CDR3 DNA reads as TGCGCCAGCAGCATCTTTGGAGCGGGCGTACAAGAGACCCAGTACTTC. It is translated as CASSIFGAGVQETQYF.

The chain is built from TRBV27 and TRBJ2-3; D unclear. This CDR3 has 13 amino acids. V was clipped by 6 bases and J by 1 base, with 8 bases between them. Germline assignment: CDR1 MNHEY and CDR2 SMNVEV (reference sequence). DNA of the CDR3: TGTGCCAGCAGCATACTCGGCACAGATACGCAGTATTTT. Residues: CASSILGTDTQYF.

This chain joins TRBV3-1 (or the pseudogene TRBV3-2) and TRBJ2-6, with 7 positions matching TRBD1. The CDR3 totals 18 residues. With 2 bases clipped from V and 7 bases from J, the junction kept 14 bases outside the gene matches. CDR1 is LGHDT, CDR2 YNNKEL, per germline (reference sequence). CDR3 DNA: TGTGCCAGCAGCCAACCTCCGGGACAGTTTCTCGGAGCCAACGTCCTGACTTTC. Protein sequence: CASSQPPGQFLGANVLTF.

This clone appeared a single time. J is TRBJ1-5 and V is TRBV27, with TRBD1 identical over 9 bases. The V gene end was trimmed by 6 bases and the J gene end by 6 bases; junction bases not matched to a gene: 15. CDR1 and CDR2 from the germline V gene are MNHEY and SMNVEV (reference sequence). The CDR3 has 17 amino acids. The CDR3 bases are TGTGCCAGCAGCACGATTTCCGGGACAGGGCTCTCTCAGCCCCAGCATTTT. It codes for CASSTISGTGLSQPQHF.

The chain combines TRBV6-5 with TRBJ1-6; the D is unclear. The CDR3 extends over 13 amino acids. Germline loops: CDR1 MNHEY, CDR2 SVGAGI. V lost 9 bases and J lost 8, with 14 bases in between. CDR3 sequence (DNA): TGTGCCAGTTCTATTAATCGGGATTCACCCCTCCACTTT. This sequence encodes CASSINRDSPLHF.

This clone appeared once. J is TRBJ2-7 and V is TRBV10-3; TRBD1 might be the D (6 bases). The CDR3 is made up of 13 amino acids. Germline values: CDR1 ENHRY, CDR2 SYGVKD. V shed 4 bases and J shed 3 bases, with 10 bases lying between them. CDR3 residues: CAISVRQDYEQYF. Here the CDR3 DNA reads TGTGCCATCAGTGTAAGACAGGACTACGAGCAGTACTTC.

The chain has TRBV2 and TRBJ1-2, with D hard to call. There are 14 residues in the CDR3. CDR1 and CDR2 (germline): SNHLY, FYNNEI. V lost 6 bases and J 7 bases, leaving 18 bases between the germline ends. The CDR3 DNA is TGTGCCAGCAGAAATAGAGCGTCGGTCCCTGGCTACACCTTC. It is translated as CASRNRASVPGYTF. Supplemented by reference TRBV2 and TRBJ1-2, the full variable domain reads EPEVTQTPSHQVTQMGQEVILRCVPISNHLYFYWYRQILGQKVEFLVSFYNNEISEKSEIFDDQFSVERPDGSNFTLKIRSTKLEDSAMYFCASRNRASVPGYTFGSGTRLTVV.

The J gene is TRBJ1-3, the V gene TRBV10-3, with 12 bases aligning to TRBD1. CDR1 is ENHRY, CDR2 SYGVKD, per germline. The CDR3 spans 18 residues. V lost 2 bases, J lost 4 bases, and 9 bases stayed unmatched. The CDR3 region is CAISERYRDRGRGNTIYF. CDR3 DNA sequence: TGTGCCATCAGTGAGCGTTACCGGGACAGGGGGCGCGGAAACACCATATATTTT.